This passage covers 27 T cell receptor beta chains from one sample sequenced in a study of T cell repertoires in cytomegalovirus infection. TCRdb re-analysed the reads in MiXCR, keeping a single row per CDR3 protein. The table has 150,000 to 200,000 distinct CDR3 sequences, about 28% seen once. The sample consisted of PBMCs. These receptors all stem from a human donor in good health (CMV status not recorded). Some clones in this sample may be carry-over from other donors' samples.

This clonotype has ten or more counts. In DNA form, the CDR3 reads TGTGCCAGCAGGGGTGGCACGAACACTGAAGCTTTCTTT. Translation gives CASRGGTNTEAFF. The chain uses TRBV6-2 or TRBV6-3 and TRBJ1-1; the D is unclear. This CDR3 spans 13 amino acids. The V gene lost 6 bases and the J gene lost 1 base, with 9 bases spanning the gap. Germline loops: CDR1 MNHEY, CDR2 SVGEGT.

There are a few counts of this clonotype. The chain has TRBV7-2 and TRBJ1-5, with D possibly being TRBD1 (5 bases). The CDR3 is 13 residues long. The V and J ends lost 2 bases and 9 bases respectively, with 11 bases between them. Germline V gives CDR1 SGHTA, CDR2 FQGNSA. Here the CDR3 reads CASSLKGSPPQHF. In DNA form, the CDR3 reads TGTGCCAGCAGCTTAAAGGGGTCCCCGCCCCAGCATTTT.

This chain uses TRBV24-1 with TRBJ1-2, with TRBD1 identical over 7 bases. The junction had 12 bases not matched to a gene; V was cut back by 12 bases and J by 6 bases. CDR1 KGHDR and CDR2 SFDVKD come from the germline V gene. This CDR3 is built from 13 residues. CDR3 residues: CAPERAGGHGYTF. CDR3 nucleotides: TGTGCCCCCGAGCGGGCAGGGGGTCATGGCTACACCTTC.

This clonotype was seen at least ten times. The chain couples TRBV7-8 to TRBJ2-1; D is perhaps TRBD1 (6 bases). The CDR3 is 14 amino acids. Germline values: CDR1 SGHVS, CDR2 FQNEAQ. The V end lost 4 bases, the J end lost 8 bases, and 15 bases lay between the germline ends. The CDR3 is CASSSRLGADEQFF. DNA of the CDR3: TGTGCCAGCAGCTCTCGACTGGGGGCGGATGAGCAGTTCTTC.

This clonotype occurred once. V and J are TRBV20-1 and TRBJ1-1; D remains ambiguous. The CDR3 is 16 residues long. Germline V gene data show CDR1 as DFQATT and CDR2 as SNEGSKA (reference sequence). With 1 base removed from V and 1 base from J, the gap between germline ends came to 16 bases. The chain's CDR3 is CSARGPPYNRNTEAFF. CDR3 DNA: TGCAGTGCTAGAGGACCGCCTTATAACAGGAACACTGAAGCTTTCTTT.

This clonotype was detected only a few times. The chain has TRBV5-6 and TRBJ2-2; D is unclear. CDR3 size: 13 residues. Deletions cut 4 bases from V and 4 bases from J, with 8 bases between. From germline, CDR1 is SGHDT and CDR2 YYEEEE. The CDR3 loop reads CASSPTLTGELFF. In DNA form, the CDR3 reads TGTGCCAGCAGCCCTACCCTCACCGGGGAGCTGTTTTTT.

This chain uses TRBV11-3 with TRBJ2-5; TRBD2 might be the D (6 bases). Trimming stripped 3 bases from V and 7 bases from J, with 24 bases between. Germline CDR1 reads SGHNT; CDR2 reads YENEEA. This CDR3 has 17 residues. This chain's CDR3 is CASSFLQGQRVRATQYF. In nucleotides, the CDR3 is TGTGCCAGCAGCTTTCTCCAGGGCCAGCGGGTACGGGCGACCCAGTACTTC.

The rearrangement uses TRBV19 and TRBJ2-5; the D gene is possibly TRBD1 (6 bases). The CDR3 sequence is 14 residues long. Germline lookup yields CDR1 LNHDA and CDR2 SQIVND (reference sequence). V dropped 5 bases and J dropped 2 bases, with 12 bases sitting between them. Here the CDR3 DNA reads TGTGCCAGTAGTCCTTCGGACAGTCAAGAGACCCAGTACTTC. Translation gives CASSPSDSQETQYF.

The CDR3 DNA follows: TGTGCCATCAGTGAGGGGTACAAGGGCAGGATTAATTCACCCCTCCACTTT. Amino acids: CAISEGYKGRINSPLHF. V usage is TRBV10-3 and J usage is TRBJ1-6, with D hard to call. Germline V CDR1 and CDR2: ENHRY, SYGVKD. V lost 2 bases to trimming and J lost 6 bases, with 17 bases between them. The CDR3 is 17 residues long.

In its sample, this clonotype was seen many times. The V gene is TRBV7-2, the J gene TRBJ1-4; no clear D. The V gene's germline CDR1 is SGHTA and CDR2 FQGNSA. Between the trimmed V and J ends, which lost 5 bases and 6 bases, there was a span of 13 bases. This CDR3 contains 14 residues. DNA for the CDR3: TGTGCCAGCAGCCTAGTAGTGACGGATGAAAAACTGTTTTTT. Residues: CASSLVVTDEKLFF.

In its sample, this clonotype was seen a few times. V and J are TRBV10-3 and TRBJ2-5, with D possibly matching TRBD2 (6 bases). CDR1 and CDR2 from the germline V gene are ENHRY and SYGVKD. The CDR3 contains 16 residues. V lost 4 bases, J lost 4 bases, and 19 bases lay in between. The CDR3 reads CAISGGPPGGGETQYF. As DNA, the CDR3 is TGTGCCATCAGTGGCGGGCCCCCCGGGGGAGGAGAGACCCAGTACTTC.

This clonotype occurred many times. This chain joins TRBV7-2 and TRBJ2-7, with D perhaps matching TRBD2 (6 bases). This CDR3 spans 14 amino acids. Germline lookup yields CDR1 SGHTA and CDR2 FQGNSA. Trimming cost V 5 bases and J 3 bases, with 14 bases left between them. CDR3 sequence reads: CASSPGGKSYEQYF. Written as DNA, the CDR3 is TGTGCCAGCAGCCCTGGGGGGAAGAGCTACGAGCAGTACTTC.

This clonotype was found many times. V is TRBV7-9 and J is TRBJ2-1; D assignment may be TRBD1 or TRBD2 (6 bases each). The CDR3 loop spans 15 amino acids. Trimming removed 10 bases at V and 0 bases at J, with 16 bases between. Germline CDR1 and CDR2: SEHNR and FQNEAQ (reference sequence). The CDR3 loop reads CATVGGLSSYNEQFF. The DNA for the CDR3 is TGTGCCACCGTAGGGGGGCTAAGCTCCTACAATGAGCAGTTCTTC.

This clonotype was seen more than once but under ten times. A much larger clone sits a single nucleotide away, making a read error possible. This CDR3 is CASSAWNTEAFF. The CDR3 nucleotides are TGTGCCAGCAGCGCCTGGAACACTGAAGCTTTCTTT. This chain connects TRBV7-9 to TRBJ1-1; no clear D. The V end was cut by 5 bases, the J end by 1 base, with 5 bases between. CDR1 is SEHNR, CDR2 FQNEAQ, per germline (reference sequence). The CDR3 runs to 12 residues.

The chain carries TRBV10-2 and TRBJ1-5; D remains unclear. The germline V gene has CDR1 WSHSY and CDR2 SAAADI. The CDR3 has 17 amino acids. V gave up 0 bases and J gave up 4 bases, with 16 bases separating them. The CDR3 nucleotides read TGCGCCAGCAGTGAGTCGACCGAGGGATATGCGAATCAGCCCCAGCATTTT. Translation gives CASSESTEGYANQPQHF.

This clonotype showed up many times. The chain employs TRBV7-2 and TRBJ2-5, with D perhaps matching TRBD1 (5 bases). The CDR3 sequence is 15 residues long. V was clipped by 1 base and J by 2 bases, with 11 bases between them. Germline CDR1 and CDR2: SGHTA and FQGNSA. CDR3 loop: CASSLEGEGQETQYF. The CDR3 region has the DNA TGTGCCAGCAGCTTAGAAGGGGAAGGACAAGAGACCCAGTACTTC. Combining the CDR3 with reference TRBV7-2 and TRBJ2-5 gives the whole variable domain GAGVSQSPSNKVTEKGKDVELRCDPISGHTALYWYRQSLGQGLEFLIYFQGNSAPDKSGLPSDRFSAERTGGSVSTLTIQRTQQEDSAVYLCASSLEGEGQETQYFGPGTRLLVL.

The chain recombines TRBV2 with TRBJ2-7; D gene ambiguous. The V gene's germline CDR1 is SNHLY and CDR2 FYNNEI. The V end lost 2 bases, the J end lost 6 bases, and 14 bases lay between the germline ends. The CDR3 has 14 residues. In DNA form, the CDR3 reads TGTGCCAGCAGTGAACTTGTGGCGCAGGTCGAGCAGTACTTC. This encodes CASSELVAQVEQYF.

The chain couples TRBV15 to TRBJ1-4, with unresolved D. Per germline, CDR1 LNHNV and CDR2 YYDKDF (reference sequence). The CDR3 contains 14 residues. V dropped 0 bases and J dropped 7 bases, with 9 bases sitting between them. CDR3 amino acids: CATSREAGGEKLFF. As DNA, the CDR3 is TGTGCCACCAGCAGAGAGGCGGGCGGTGAAAAACTGTTTTTT. The full variable domain, with the rest looked up from reference TRBV15 and TRBJ1-4, is DAMVIQNPRYQVTQFGKPVTLSCSQTLNHNVMYWYQQKSSQAPKLLFHYYDKDFNNEADTPDNFQSRRPNTSFCFLDIRSPGLGDTAMYLCATSREAGGEKLFFGSGTQLSVL.

In nucleotides, the CDR3 is TGTGCCAGCATGGGTAGGGGGCTCTCTGGGGCCAACGTCCTGACTTTC. Translating it yields CASMGRGLSGANVLTF. This chain links TRBV9 with TRBJ2-6, with 7 bases fitting TRBD1. Trimming took 6 bases from V and 0 from J; bases not matched to a gene: 6. The length of the CDR3 is 16 residues. The germline gives CDR1 SGDLS, CDR2 YYNGEE. The full variable domain, its missing parts supplied by reference TRBV9 and TRBJ2-6, is DSGVTQTPKHLITATGQRVTLRCSPRSGDLSVYWYQQSLDQGLQFLIQYYNGEERAKGNILERFSAQQFPDLHSELNLSSLELGDSALYFCASMGRGLSGANVLTFGAGSRLTVL.

This clonotype was observed many times. The rearrangement uses TRBV12-3 or TRBV12-4 and TRBJ2-7; possible D gene TRBD1, 6 bases. The CDR3 has 14 residues. The V end lost 6 bases, the J end lost 7 bases, and 19 bases lay between the germline ends. The CDR3 protein is CASSLGQPSGEQYF. In nucleotides, the CDR3 is TGTGCCAGCAGCCTAGGACAGCCGTCCGGAGAGCAGTACTTC.

This clonotype has only a few counts. The chain uses TRBV20-1 and TRBJ1-6; D might be TRBD1 (6 bases). Germline V lookup: CDR1 DFQATT, CDR2 SNEGSKA (reference sequence). The CDR3 loop spans 18 amino acids. Trimming took 5 bases from V and 10 from J, leaving 30 bases between them. The DNA of the CDR3 is TGCAGTGCTCCCTCTCCCCGGGACACCGTTTTGGAAAGGTCACCCCTCCACTTT. Protein sequence: CSAPSPRDTVLERSPLHF.

The sample holds a few counts of this clonotype. The chain carries TRBV5-6 and TRBJ1-1; D possibly corresponds to TRBD1 (5 bases). The CDR3 has 14 residues. Germline CDR1 is SGHDT and CDR2 is YYEEEE. The V end lost 0 bases, the J end lost 4 bases, and 10 bases lay between the germline ends. CDR3 sequence (DNA): TGTGCCAGCAGCTTGGGCTGGGGGAGCACTGAAGCTTTCTTT. Its protein is CASSLGWGSTEAFF.

The V gene is TRBV4-1, the J gene TRBJ1-2, with D tentatively TRBD1 (5 bases). The CDR3 has 12 residues. Trimming pared 0 bases from V and 9 bases from J, leaving 8 bases between. Germline assignment: CDR1 MGHRA and CDR2 YSYEKL. DNA of the CDR3: TGCGCCAGCAGCCAAGATTGGGGGAGCTACACCTTC. This gives the protein CASSQDWGSYTF.

This clonotype was picked up a small number of times. The gene calls are TRBV2 and TRBJ1-5, with a weak D call TRBD1 (5 bases). The ends were cut back, 4 bases at V and 4 bases at J, with 20 bases in the middle. From germline, CDR1 is SNHLY and CDR2 FYNNEI. This CDR3 has 17 amino acids. The CDR3 here is CASSATGLRSANQPQHF. The CDR3 bases are TGTGCCAGCAGTGCTACGGGGCTCCGATCCGCTAATCAGCCCCAGCATTTT.

The table lists this clonotype with many counts. This sequence joins TRBV7-2 and TRBJ2-1; TRBD2 matches 9 bases. In germline, CDR1 is SGHTA, CDR2 FQGNSA. After removal of 5 bases from V and 9 bases from J, the junction contained 17 bases not matched to a gene. This CDR3 region has 17 residues. The CDR3 reads CASSLPPGGLAVGEQFF. The CDR3 DNA sequence: TGTGCCAGCAGCCTGCCCCCCGGGGGACTAGCAGTCGGTGAGCAGTTCTTC.

This clonotype was picked up a small number of times. This chain uses TRBV11-2 with TRBJ2-1; 11 bases match TRBD2. V shed 4 bases, J shed 7 bases, and the junction held 6 bases outside the gene matches. The germline CDR1 and CDR2 sequences are SGHAT and FQNNGV. The CDR3 sequence is 15 residues long. The DNA of the CDR3 is TGTGCCAGCAGCTCTATAGCGGGGGGGCCGAATGAGCAGTTCTTC. This sequence encodes CASSSIAGGPNEQFF.

This clonotype was counted a single time. The chain combines TRBV5-1 with TRBJ2-3, with TRBD1 identical over 8 bases. This CDR3 region has 15 residues. After removal of 3 bases from V and 1 base from J, the junction contained 4 bases not matched to a gene. CDR1 is SGHRS and CDR2 is YFSETQ in the germline V gene. This CDR3 is CASSSQGERTDTQYF. The CDR3 DNA reads TGCGCCAGCAGCTCACAGGGGGAGCGCACAGATACGCAGTATTTT.